This T cell receptor beta chain was observed in a study of T cell repertoires in cytomegalovirus infection (dated by TCRdb to the late 2010s). About the investigation overall: Alongside well-studied HLA-B-restricted epitopes, the peptide stimulations were aimed at recently identified HLA-C-restricted CMV epitopes, whose presentation resists viral immunomodulation. Because public TCR beta signatures pointed to carriage of CMV infection together with the matching HLA type, the HLA type of each donor mattered for the analysis.

V was cut back by 4 bases and J by 0 bases, leaving a gap of 16 bases between them. From the cysteine up to the phenylalanine, the CDR3 has a length of 18 residues. Here the CDR3 DNA is all that survives: 54 bases in frame from base 1. From the germline V gene (reference sequence), CDR1 is LNHDA and CDR2 is SQIVND. TCRdb shows the sequencer as Illumina HiSeq 1500. The public reads were run again by TCRdb, first through fastp at Q25 and then through MiXCR, and only productive beta chains were kept. CDR3 protein duplicates are merged, each entry listing the most common genes and DNA. The sample profile shows approximately 910,000 distinct CDR3 sequences; about 33% of them were found once. The leading ten clones occupy roughly an eighth of the sample. Read against the paper, the sample's treatment or condition label means: in vitro stimulation with specific CMV peptide epitopes to enrich CMV-specific T cells.

Regarding this clonotype: Its antigen target is currently unknown. Base quality data are lacking; no much larger clone is found one base away.

On the study overall, not on this receptor specifically: Carriers of CMV infection plus the relevant HLA type were discriminated by the cumulative frequency of public TCR beta family members in the study cohort and in an independent roughly 340-donor cohort. The ex vivo response was dominated by HLA-C-restricted CMV-specific TCR beta clonotypes, which also provided the single most frequent clonotype in two of eight donors.

The sequence derives from a human donor in good health (CMV status not recorded). Some clones in this sample may be carry-over from other donors' samples. Material: cultured CD8+ T cells from PBMCs, obtained from culture after CMV antigen stimulation. The chain is assembled from TRBV19 and TRBJ1-6, with the D gene call left open. CDR3 reads: CASSTGEFLSSYNSPLHF. The nucleotide sequence is TGTGCCAGTAGTACAGGAGAATTCTTGAGCTCCTATAATTCACCCCTCCACTTT.